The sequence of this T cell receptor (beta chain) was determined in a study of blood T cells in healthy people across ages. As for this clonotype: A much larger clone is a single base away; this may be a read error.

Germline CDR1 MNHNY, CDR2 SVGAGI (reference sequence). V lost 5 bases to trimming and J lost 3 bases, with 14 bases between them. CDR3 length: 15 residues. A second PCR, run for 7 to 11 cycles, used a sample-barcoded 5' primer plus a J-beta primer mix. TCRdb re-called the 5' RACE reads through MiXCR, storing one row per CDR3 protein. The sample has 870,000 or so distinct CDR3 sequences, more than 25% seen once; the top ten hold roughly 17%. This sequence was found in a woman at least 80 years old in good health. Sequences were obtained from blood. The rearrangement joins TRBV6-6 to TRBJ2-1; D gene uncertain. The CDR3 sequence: CASSLLTAVYNEQFF. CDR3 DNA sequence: TGTGCCAGCAGTCTACTAACGGCGGTCTACAATGAGCAGTTCTTC.